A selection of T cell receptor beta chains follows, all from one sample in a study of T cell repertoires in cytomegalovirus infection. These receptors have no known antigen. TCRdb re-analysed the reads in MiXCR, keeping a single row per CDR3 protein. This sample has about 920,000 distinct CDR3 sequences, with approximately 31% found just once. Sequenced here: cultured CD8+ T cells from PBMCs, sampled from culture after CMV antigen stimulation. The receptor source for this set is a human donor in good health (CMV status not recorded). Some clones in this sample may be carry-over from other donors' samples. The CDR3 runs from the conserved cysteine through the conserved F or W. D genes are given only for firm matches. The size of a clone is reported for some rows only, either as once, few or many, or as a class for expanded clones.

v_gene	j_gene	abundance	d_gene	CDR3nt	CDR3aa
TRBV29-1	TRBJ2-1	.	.	TGCAGCGTAGAAACCAACAGGGTCAATGAGCAGTTCTTC	CSVETNRVNEQFF
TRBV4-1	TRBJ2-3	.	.	TGCGCCAGCAGCCAACAGATCGCAGGGGTAAGGGACACAGATACGCAGTATTTT	CASSQQIAGVRDTDTQYF
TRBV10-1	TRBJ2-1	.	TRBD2	TGCGCCAGCAGTGGTTCCGGGATAGCGGGAAGCTCCTACAATGAGCAGTTCTTC	CASSGSGIAGSSYNEQFF
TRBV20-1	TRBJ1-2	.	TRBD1	TGCAGTGCTAGAGATCGGACAGGGACTTCTGGCTACACCTTC	CSARDRTGTSGYTF
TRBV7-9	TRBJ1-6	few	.	TGTGCCAGCAGCTTATCGAGCCCACGGAGCTCCTATAATTCACCCCTCCACTTT	CASSLSSPRSSYNSPLHF
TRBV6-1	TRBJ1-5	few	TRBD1	TGTGCCAGCGGATACCATCGACAGGGGCGTCAGCCCCAGCATTTT	CASGYHRQGRQPQHF
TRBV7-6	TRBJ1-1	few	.	TGTGCCAGCAGCCGGAGGGACGGGGGCTTGGCGAACACTGAAGCTTTCTTT	CASSRRDGGLANTEAFF
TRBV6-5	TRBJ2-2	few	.	TGTGCCAGCAGTTACGGTGGCATTATTACCGGGGAGCTGTTTTTT	CASSYGGIITGELFF
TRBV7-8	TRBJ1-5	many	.	TGTGCCAGCAGCTTAGAAAGGGTTTGGAAGCCCCAGCATTTT	CASSLERVWKPQHF
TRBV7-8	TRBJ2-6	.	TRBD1	TGTGCCAGCAGCTTAGAGGGGGAGGGGACAGGGACTGGGGCCAACGTCCTGACTTTC	CASSLEGEGTGTGANVLTF
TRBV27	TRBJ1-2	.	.	TGTGCCAGCAGAGACTTCCGGGACGATGGCTACACCTTC	CASRDFRDDGYTF
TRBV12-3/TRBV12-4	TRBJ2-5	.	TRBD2	TGTGCCAGCACGGGACTAGCGGGGTTCGAGACCCAGTACTTC	CASTGLAGFETQYF
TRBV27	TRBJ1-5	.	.	TGTGCCAGCAAGGAGGGAAATAGCAATCAGCCCCAGCATTTT	CASKEGNSNQPQHF
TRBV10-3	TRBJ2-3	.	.	TGTGCCATCAGTGATCCGGGGGCGTCAGATACGCAGTATTTT	CAISDPGASDTQYF
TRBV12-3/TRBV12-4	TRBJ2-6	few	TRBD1	TGTGCCAGCAGCCGGGACAGGCCAACCTTTGGGGCCAACGTCCTGACTTTC	CASSRDRPTFGANVLTF
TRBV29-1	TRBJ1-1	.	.	TGCAGCCACAACCGGGGGGCGGCTTTCTTT	CSHNRGAAFF